This TCR beta chain comes out of a study of glioma-infiltrating T cells after dendritic cell vaccination. Study-wide points: Estimated pretreatment TIL content predicted outcome after dendritic cell vaccination. Complete blood and tumor specimen sets were limited to few patients.

Profiling relied on immunoSEQ multiplex PCR, and the TCRdb table lists in-frame clones only, not all of them. The data show 75,000 to 95,000 clones, with around 86% seen just once and 2% to 2.5% held by the top ten. Time point given: after dendritic cell vaccination, including at tumor progression/relapse. Selection required adequate fresh-frozen tumor tissue plus more than two years' survival data. All glioblastoma patients lacked an isocitrate dehydrogenase mutation. Per the germline V gene, CDR1 is SGDLS and CDR2 is YYNGEE. The CDR3 consists of 13 residues. J was trimmed by 7 bases and V by 5 bases; bases with no gene match: 8. On this clone itself: Antigen specificity is unknown.

The chain employs TRBV9 and TRBJ2-7; 8 nucleotides match TRBD2. The sequences come from blood, collected after dendritic cell vaccination. The sequence derives from a human donor with glioblastoma. CDR3 in DNA: TGTGCCAGCAGACCAGCGGGGGCGGGGGAGCAGTACTTC. Protein: CASRPAGAGEQYF.